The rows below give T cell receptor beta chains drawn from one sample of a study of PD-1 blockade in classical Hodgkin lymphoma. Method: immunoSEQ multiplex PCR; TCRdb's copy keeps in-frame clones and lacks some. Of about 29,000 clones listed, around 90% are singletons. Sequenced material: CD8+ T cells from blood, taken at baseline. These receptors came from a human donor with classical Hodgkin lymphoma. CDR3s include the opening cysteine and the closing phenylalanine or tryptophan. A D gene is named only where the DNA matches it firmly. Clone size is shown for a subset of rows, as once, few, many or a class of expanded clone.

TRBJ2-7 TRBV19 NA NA TGTGCCAGCCTAATGCGGACCTCAGCCTACGAGCAGTACTTC CASLMRTSAYEQYF
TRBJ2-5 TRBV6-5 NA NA TGTGCCAGCAGTTACTCGTTAAGACCCCAAGAGACCCAGTACTTC CASSYSLRPQETQYF
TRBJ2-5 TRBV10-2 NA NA TGCGCCGTCAACGGGCGGGAGACCCAGTACTTC CAVNGRETQYF
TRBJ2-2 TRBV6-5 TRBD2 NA TGTGCCAGCAACGGGGAGGGGAGTACCGGGGAGCTGTTTTTT CASNGEGSTGELFF
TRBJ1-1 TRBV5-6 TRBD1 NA TGTGCCAGCAGCGGGACAGAGAACACTGAAGCTTTCTTT CASSGTENTEAFF
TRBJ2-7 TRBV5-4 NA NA TGTGCCAGCAGCTTTTCGGGTAGCGACTCCTACGAGCAGTACTTC CASSFSGSDSYEQYF
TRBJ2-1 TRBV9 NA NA TGTGCCAGCAGCGTAGTTAGACGGGGTTACAATGAGCAGTTCTTC CASSVVRRGYNEQFF
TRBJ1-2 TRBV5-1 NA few TGCGCCAGCAGCCATGGACAGTCCGTTGTGAGAGCTAACTATGGCTACACCTTC CASSHGQSVVRANYGYTF
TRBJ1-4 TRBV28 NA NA TGTGCCAGCTGGGGCAGGGCCGATGAAAAACTGTTTTTT CASWGRADEKLFF
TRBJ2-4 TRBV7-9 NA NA TGTGCCAGCAGCTTACTAGCCAAAAACATTCAGTACTTC CASSLLAKNIQYF
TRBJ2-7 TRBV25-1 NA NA TGTGCCAGCAGTGTAGGTCAGTACGAGCAGTACTTC CASSVGQYEQYF
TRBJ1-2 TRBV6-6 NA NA TGTGCCAGCAGTTACGGGACGACGGAATACTATGGCTACACCTTC CASSYGTTEYYGYTF
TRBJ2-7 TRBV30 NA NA TGTGCCTGGGCACAGGGATCCTACGAGCAGTACTTC CAWAQGSYEQYF
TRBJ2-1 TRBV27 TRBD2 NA TGTGCCAGCAGTCCCCTGGGGAGGGAAAAGTTCTTC CASSPLGREKFF
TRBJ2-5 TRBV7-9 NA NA TGTGCCAGCAGAACCGGGACGAAAGAGACCCAGTACTTC CASRTGTKETQYF
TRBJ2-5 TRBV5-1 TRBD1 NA TGCGCCAGCCAAAGACAGGGAATAGTGTTAAGAGAGACCCAGTACTTC CASQRQGIVLRETQYF
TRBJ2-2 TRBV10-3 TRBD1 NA TGTGCCATCTCCATAAAACCCGGGACAGCCAACACCGGGGAGCTGTTTTTT CAISIKPGTANTGELFF
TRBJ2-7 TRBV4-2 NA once TGTGCCAGCAGCCAAGATCGGGCAGCCTACGAGCAGTACTTC CASSQDRAAYEQYF
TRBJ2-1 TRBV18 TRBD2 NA TGTGCCAGCTCACCAAGAAGCGGGACCTACAATGAGCAGTTCTTC CASSPRSGTYNEQFF
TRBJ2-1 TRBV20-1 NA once TGCAGTGCGCAGATCGATGAGCAGTTCTTC CSAQIDEQFF
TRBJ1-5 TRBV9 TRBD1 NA TGTGCCAGCAGCTTAGACTCCGGGACAGGGGGGAATAGCAATCAGCCCCAGCATTTT CASSLDSGTGGNSNQPQHF
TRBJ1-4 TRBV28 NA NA TGTGCCAGCAGCCTGGACCTTCAAACTAATGAAAAACTGTTTTTT CASSLDLQTNEKLFF
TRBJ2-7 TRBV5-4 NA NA TGTGCCAGCAGCTCCTCCCAAGGGGCCTACGAGCAGTACTTC CASSSSQGAYEQYF
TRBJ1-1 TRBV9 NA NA TGTGCCAGCAGCCCCGGGCAGACCTTTGAAGCTTTCTTT CASSPGQTFEAFF
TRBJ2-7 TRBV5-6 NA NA TGTGCCAGCAGACTTTCAGACAGTCGCTACGAGCAGTACTTC CASRLSDSRYEQYF
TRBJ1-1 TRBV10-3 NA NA TGTGCCATCAGTGAATCAGGGTATCGCACTGAAGCTTTCTTT CAISESGYRTEAFF
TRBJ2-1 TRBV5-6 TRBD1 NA TGTGCCAGCAGCACAAGGAGTGGGTCCGGGACAGGGTCAAATGAGCAGTTCTTC CASSTRSGSGTGSNEQFF
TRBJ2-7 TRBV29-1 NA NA TGCAGCGTTGGGTGGCCCGTGGGGGCCTACGAGCAGTACTTC CSVGWPVGAYEQYF
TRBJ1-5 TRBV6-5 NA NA TGTGCCAGCAGTTTGTTCCCGGACGGTAGCAATCAGCCCCAGCATTTT CASSLFPDGSNQPQHF
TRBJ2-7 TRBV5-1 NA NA TGCGCCAGCAGCTTTACCTGGGGGCGCGACCACGAGCAGTACTTC CASSFTWGRDHEQYF
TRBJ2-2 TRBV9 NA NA TGTGCCAGCAGCGTAGGAACCGGGGAGCTGTTTTTT CASSVGTGELFF